This T cell receptor beta chain was sequenced during a study of beta chain features in type 1 diabetes. Regarding the study as a whole: Overrepresentation of cells with high TCR expression could result from cDNA sequencing. Shorter TCRB CDR3s, moderately but significantly so, were found in Type 1 diabetes patients in all four CD4+ subsets.

Comment on this clone: Its specificity is unknown.

Investigators reverse transcribed all isolated RNA, so they sequenced expressed TCRB transcripts. An average around 3.3 million reads came from naive, central memory and regulatory T cell samples. Libraries were prepared by immunoSEQ multiplex PCR; TCRdb keeps only in-frame clonotypes and omits some of them. The sample records some 660,000 clones, roughly an eighth being singletons. The CDR3 runs 16 residues. V was cut by 4 bases and J by 3 bases, with 19 bases left in between. Germline CDR1 and CDR2: SGHTA and FQGNSA. The rearrangement uses TRBV7-2 and TRBJ2-7; possibly TRBD1 for D (5 bases). This receptor was obtained from a man in his late teens or twenties with type 1 diabetes. Sequencing was done on a sample of naive CD4+ T cells from blood. As DNA, the CDR3 is TGTGCCAGCAGCTACCGACAGTCTTACCCGAACTACGAGCAGTACTTC. This codes for CASSYRQSYPNYEQYF.